This is a list of T cell receptor beta chains from one sample in a study of blood T cell repertoires in COVID-19. TCRdb's copy holds only in-frame clones and misses some; the assay was immunoSEQ multiplex PCR. The data hold roughly 100,000 clones, with roughly 80% observed a single time. The sequencing sample was made of peripheral blood. These receptors all come from a man in his sixties with active or convalescent COVID-19. Both conserved end residues are part of each CDR3. D genes are given only for firm matches. Only some rows state a clone size, as once, few, many or a class for expanded clones.

len | j_gene | v_gene | abundance | d_gene | CDR3nt | CDR3aa
18 | TRBJ2-1 | TRBV21-1 | NA | NA | TGTGCCAGCAGCAAAGCGCTTTCTAGCGGTCCATCCTACAATGAGCAGTTCTTC | CASSKALSSGPSYNEQFF
13 | TRBJ2-1 | TRBV5-1 | NA | NA | TGCGCCAGCAGCTTGATGGCCCAGGAAGAGCAGTTCTTC | CASSLMAQEEQFF
16 | TRBJ2-1 | TRBV5-1 | NA | NA | TGCGCCAGCAGCAATTGGGGCGGGATCGGGAGCAATGAGCAGTTCTTC | CASSNWGGIGSNEQFF
14 | TRBJ2-5 | TRBV7-2 | NA | NA | TGTGCCAGCAGCCTAGAGGGGTGGGGAGAGACCCAGTACTTC | CASSLEGWGETQYF
11 | TRBJ1-4 | TRBV20-1 | NA | NA | TGCAGTGCGCCCGACAGGGAAAAACTGTTTTTT | CSAPDREKLFF
11 | TRBJ2-1 | TRBV12-3/TRBV12-4 | NA | NA | TGTGCCAGCACCTGGGGGCAGGGTCAGTTCTTC | CASTWGQGQFF
16 | TRBJ1-2 | TRBV10-3 | NA | TRBD1 | TGTGCCATCAGTGACCCGACAGGGTTTGGCCTCTATGGCTACACCTTC | CAISDPTGFGLYGYTF
14 | TRBJ1-6 | TRBV5-1 | NA | TRBD1 | TGCGCCAGCAGCTCCGGACAGGGTAATTCACCCCTCCACTTT | CASSSGQGNSPLHF
15 | TRBJ1-4 | TRBV9 | NA | TRBD1 | TGTGCCAGCAGCGGCGCGGACAGGGGTTTTGAAAAACTGTTTTTT | CASSGADRGFEKLFF
17 | TRBJ2-1 | TRBV7-9 | NA | NA | TGTGCCAGCAGCTTAGTTTCGAGCGGAGGCCCCTCCAATGAGCAGTTCTTC | CASSLVSSGGPSNEQFF
16 | TRBJ2-3 | TRBV6-6 | once | TRBD2 | TGTGCCAGCAGGCCCAATACGGGAGGAGGGGCAGATACGCAGTATTTT | CASRPNTGGGADTQYF
17 | TRBJ2-5 | TRBV5-6 | NA | TRBD2 | TGTGCCAGCAGCTTGCGGTCTAGCGGGAGGTTGGAAGAGACCCAGTACTTC | CASSLRSSGRLEETQYF
14 | TRBJ1-1 | TRBV5-6 | NA | NA | TGTGCCAGCAGCTTCGAGACACCGAACACTGAAGCTTTCTTT | CASSFETPNTEAFF
13 | TRBJ2-1 | TRBV3-1/TRBV3-2 | NA | TRBD2 | TGTGCCAGCAGCCAAGATGCGGGGGGCGAGCAGTTCTTC | CASSQDAGGEQFF
14 | TRBJ2-1 | TRBV27 | NA | NA | TGTGCCAGCAGTTTCCGTTACTCCTACAATGAGCAGTTCTTC | CASSFRYSYNEQFF
15 | TRBJ1-3 | TRBV27 | NA | TRBD1 | TGTGCCAGCAGCCGAGGGGGCAGTTCTGGAAACACCATATATTTT | CASSRGGSSGNTIYF
16 | TRBJ2-5 | TRBV5-5 | once | NA | TGTGCCAGCAGCTCTACTTTCAGTGGAGGGTCAGAGACCCAGTACTTC | CASSSTFSGGSETQYF
14 | TRBJ1-2 | TRBV2 | NA | NA | TGTGCCAGCAGTGAGTCAATCAGGAGGTATGGCTACACCTTC | CASSESIRRYGYTF
14 | TRBJ2-1 | TRBV2 | NA | TRBD1 | TGTGCCAGCAGCCAGGGACAGACCAACAATGAGCAGTTCTTC | CASSQGQTNNEQFF
16 | TRBJ2-3 | TRBV19 | NA | TRBD2 | TGTGCCAGTAGTATCCTGACTAGCGGCCTCACAGATACGCAGTATTTT | CASSILTSGLTDTQYF
13 | TRBJ1-5 | TRBV2 | NA | NA | TGTGCCAGCAGGGCAGGTCGCAATCAGCCCCAGCATTTT | CASRAGRNQPQHF
16 | TRBJ2-3 | TRBV29-1 | NA | TRBD2 | TGCAGCGTTGAAGATAAAATAGGGACTAGTCCTTATACGCAGTATTTT | CSVEDKIGTSPYTQYF
15 | TRBJ2-2 | TRBV4-1 | few | NA | TGCGCCAGCAGCCCGGACATCTTGAACACCGGGGAGCTGTTTTTT | CASSPDILNTGELFF
13 | TRBJ1-5 | TRBV7-9 | NA | NA | TGTGCCAGCAGCCACGGGGAATATCAGCCCCAGCATTTT | CASSHGEYQPQHF
14 | TRBJ2-7 | TRBV9 | NA | TRBD1 | TGTGCCAGCAGCCAAGGGACAGGGGCCTACGAGCAGTACTTC | CASSQGTGAYEQYF
13 | TRBJ2-2 | TRBV12-3/TRBV12-4 | NA | NA | TGTGCCAGCAGTCCCACCAGCACCGGGGAGCTGTTTTTT | CASSPTSTGELFF
16 | TRBJ2-2 | TRBV19 | few | NA | TGTGCCGTGGGATTGTCCGGCGGGGGCCTCACCGGGGAGCTGTTTTTT | CAVGLSGGGLTGELFF
15 | TRBJ2-1 | TRBV4-3 | once | TRBD2 | TGCGCCAGCAGCCAAGTAAGGACTAGCTCCAATGAGCAGTTCTTC | CASSQVRTSSNEQFF
16 | TRBJ2-7 | TRBV9 | NA | NA | TGTGCCAGCAGCGTAGTCCCGGCGGAAAGCTCCTACGAGCAGTACTTC | CASSVVPAESSYEQYF
14 | TRBJ2-1 | TRBV19 | NA | TRBD2 | TGTGCCAGTAGTATAGGAGGGACTAACAATGAGCAGTTCTTC | CASSIGGTNNEQFF
14 | TRBJ2-5 | TRBV5-6 | NA | NA | TGTGCCAGCAGCTTGGGAGCGGTCCAAGAGACCCAGTACTTC | CASSLGAVQETQYF
14 | TRBJ1-5 | TRBV24-1 | many | NA | TGTGCCACCAGTGATGCCGACTCACACCAGCCCCAGCATTTT | CATSDADSHQPQHF
16 | TRBJ2-3 | TRBV18 | NA | NA | TGTGCCAGCTCACCAAGAGTAGGGAGTAGCACAGATACGCAGTATTTT | CASSPRVGSSTDTQYF
14 | TRBJ2-3 | TRBV27 | NA | NA | TGTGCCAGCAGTTTTTCCGGGGGCACAGATACGCAGTATTTT | CASSFSGGTDTQYF
13 | TRBJ1-1 | TRBV7-9 | NA | NA | TGTGCCAGCAGCGGACAGCTTCTCACTGAAGCTTTCTTT | CASSGQLLTEAFF
17 | TRBJ2-2 | TRBV6-2/TRBV6-3 | NA | TRBD1 | TGTGCCAGCAGTTACTTTTCAAGACAGGGAAGGACCGGGGAGCTGTTTTTT | CASSYFSRQGRTGELFF
16 | TRBJ1-2 | TRBV29-1 | NA | TRBD1 | TGCAGCGCCAGGGGGTGGGGCGAGACGAACGACTATGGCTACACCTTC | CSARGWGETNDYGYTF